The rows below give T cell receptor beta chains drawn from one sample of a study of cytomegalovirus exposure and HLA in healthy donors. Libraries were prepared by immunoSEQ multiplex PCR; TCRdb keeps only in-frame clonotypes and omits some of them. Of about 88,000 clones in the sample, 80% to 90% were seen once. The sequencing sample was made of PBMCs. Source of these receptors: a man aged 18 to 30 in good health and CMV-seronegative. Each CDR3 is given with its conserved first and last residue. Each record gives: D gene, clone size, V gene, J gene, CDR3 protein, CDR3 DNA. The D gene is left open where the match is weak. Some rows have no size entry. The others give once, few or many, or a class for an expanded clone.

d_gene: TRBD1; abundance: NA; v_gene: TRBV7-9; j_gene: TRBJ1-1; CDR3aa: CASSQQGGRKEAFF; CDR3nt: TGTGCCAGCAGCCAGCAGGGGGGACGGAAAGAAGCTTTCTTT
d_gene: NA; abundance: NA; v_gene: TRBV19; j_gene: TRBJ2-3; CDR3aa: CASRAGRSTDTQYF; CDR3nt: TGTGCCAGTAGGGCGGGGAGGTCAACAGATACGCAGTATTTT
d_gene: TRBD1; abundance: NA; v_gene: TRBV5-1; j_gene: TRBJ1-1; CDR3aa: CASSTPGQVSAEAFF; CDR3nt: TGCGCCAGCAGCACCCCTGGACAGGTGAGCGCTGAAGCTTTCTTT
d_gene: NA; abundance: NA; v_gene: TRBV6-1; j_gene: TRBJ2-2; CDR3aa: CASSMSGELFF; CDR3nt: TGTGCCAGCAGTATGAGCGGGGAGCTGTTTTTT
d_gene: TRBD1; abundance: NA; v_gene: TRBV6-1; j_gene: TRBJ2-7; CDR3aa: CASSEASNGGTGAYEQYF; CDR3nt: TGTGCCAGCAGTGAAGCGTCTAATGGTGGGACAGGGGCCTACGAGCAGTACTTC
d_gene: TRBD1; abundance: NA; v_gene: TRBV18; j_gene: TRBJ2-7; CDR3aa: CASSSRTGGGYEQYF; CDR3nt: TGTGCCAGCTCATCTCGGACAGGTGGAGGCTACGAGCAGTACTTC
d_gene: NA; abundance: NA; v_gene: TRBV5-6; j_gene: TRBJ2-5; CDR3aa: CASSYAGPPSQETQYF; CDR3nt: TGTGCCAGCAGCTATGCGGGACCACCTTCCCAGGAGACCCAGTACTTC
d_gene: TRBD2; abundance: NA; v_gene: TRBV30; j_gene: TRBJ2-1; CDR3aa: CAWNSGGYNEQFF; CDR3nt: TGTGCCTGGAATAGCGGGGGATACAATGAGCAGTTCTTC
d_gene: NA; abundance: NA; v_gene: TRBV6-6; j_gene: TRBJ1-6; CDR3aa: CASRSIDSGDSPLHF; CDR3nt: TGTGCCAGCAGATCCATCGACAGTGGGGATTCACCCCTCCACTTT
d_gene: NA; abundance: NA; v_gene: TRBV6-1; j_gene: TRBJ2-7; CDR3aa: CASSENGYEQYF; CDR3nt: TGTGCCAGCAGTGAAAACGGGTACGAGCAGTACTTC
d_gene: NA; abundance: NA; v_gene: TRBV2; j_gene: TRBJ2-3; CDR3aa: CASTLNTDTQYF; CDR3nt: TGTGCCAGCACCTTAAATACAGATACGCAGTATTTT
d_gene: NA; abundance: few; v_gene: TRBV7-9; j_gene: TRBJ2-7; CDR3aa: CASSPPGGDRVDEQYF; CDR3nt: TGTGCCAGCAGCCCCCCGGGGGGGGACAGGGTGGACGAGCAGTACTTC
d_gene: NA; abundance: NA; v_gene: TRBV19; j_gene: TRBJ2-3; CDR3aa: CASKARAGQMDTQYF; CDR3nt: TGTGCCAGTAAGGCCAGGGCCGGACAAATGGATACGCAGTATTTT
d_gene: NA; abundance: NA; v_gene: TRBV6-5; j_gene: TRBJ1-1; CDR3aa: CASSINRDTEAFF; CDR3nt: TGTGCCAGCAGTATCAACAGGGACACTGAAGCTTTCTTT
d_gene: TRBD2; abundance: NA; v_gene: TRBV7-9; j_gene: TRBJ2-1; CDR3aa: CASSLTTSGSYNEQFF; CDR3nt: TGTGCCAGCAGCCTAACGACTAGCGGCTCCTACAATGAGCAGTTCTTC
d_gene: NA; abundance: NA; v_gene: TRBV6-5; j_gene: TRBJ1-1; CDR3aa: CASSLQENTEAFF; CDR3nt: TGTGCCAGCAGCCTACAGGAGAACACTGAAGCTTTCTTT
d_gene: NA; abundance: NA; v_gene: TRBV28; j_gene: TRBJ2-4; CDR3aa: CASSFSPRRDIQYF; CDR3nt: TGTGCCAGCAGTTTTTCCCCAAGGAGGGACATTCAGTACTTC
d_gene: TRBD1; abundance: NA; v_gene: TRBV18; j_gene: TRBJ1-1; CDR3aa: CASSYRYPGQMNTEAFF; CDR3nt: TGTGCCAGCTCGTACCGATATCCGGGACAGATGAACACTGAAGCTTTCTTT
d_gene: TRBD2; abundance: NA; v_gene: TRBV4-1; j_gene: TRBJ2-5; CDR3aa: CASSQETRTSGSRETQYF; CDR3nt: TGCGCCAGCAGCCAAGAAACCCGGACTAGCGGGAGTAGAGAGACCCAGTACTTC
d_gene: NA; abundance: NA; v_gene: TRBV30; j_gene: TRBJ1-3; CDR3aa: CAWREQATGNTIYF; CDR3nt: TGTGCCTGGAGGGAACAGGCTACTGGAAACACCATATATTTT
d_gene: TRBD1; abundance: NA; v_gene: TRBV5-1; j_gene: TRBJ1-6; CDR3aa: CASSFGQGGNSPLHF; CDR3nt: TGCGCCAGCAGCTTCGGACAGGGAGGCAATTCACCCCTCCACTTT
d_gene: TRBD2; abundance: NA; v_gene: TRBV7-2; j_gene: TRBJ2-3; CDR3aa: CASSLRTSGSTDTQYF; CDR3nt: TGTGCCAGCAGCCTAAGGACTAGCGGGAGCACAGATACGCAGTATTTT
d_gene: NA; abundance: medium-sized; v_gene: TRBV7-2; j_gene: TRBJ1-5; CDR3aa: CASSADSDQPQHF; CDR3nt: TGTGCCAGCAGCGCCGACTCGGATCAGCCCCAGCATTTT
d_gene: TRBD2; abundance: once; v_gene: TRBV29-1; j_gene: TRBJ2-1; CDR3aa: CSVARGTSSYNEQFF; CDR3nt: TGCAGCGTTGCCCGCGGGACTAGCTCCTACAATGAGCAGTTCTTC
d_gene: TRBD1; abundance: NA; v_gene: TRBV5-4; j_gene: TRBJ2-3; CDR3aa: CASSWGTGRTDTQYF; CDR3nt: TGTGCCAGCAGCTGGGGGACAGGGAGAACAGATACGCAGTATTTT
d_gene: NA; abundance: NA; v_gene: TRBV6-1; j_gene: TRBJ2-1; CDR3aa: CASPRSGATYNEQFF; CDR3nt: TGTGCCAGCCCAAGGTCAGGGGCAACCTACAATGAGCAGTTCTTC
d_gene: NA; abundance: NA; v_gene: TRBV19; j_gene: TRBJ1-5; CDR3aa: CASNRVRNQPQHF; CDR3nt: TGTGCCAGTAACAGGGTCAGAAATCAGCCCCAGCATTTT
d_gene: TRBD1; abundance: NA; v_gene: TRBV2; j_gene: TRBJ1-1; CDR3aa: CASRETRGSFTEAFF; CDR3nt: TGTGCCAGCAGGGAAACCAGGGGGTCTTTCACTGAAGCTTTCTTT
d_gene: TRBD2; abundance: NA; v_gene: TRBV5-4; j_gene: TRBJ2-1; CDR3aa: CASSSRSGRLYNEQFF; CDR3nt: TGTGCCAGCAGCTCACGTAGCGGGAGGTTATACAATGAGCAGTTCTTC